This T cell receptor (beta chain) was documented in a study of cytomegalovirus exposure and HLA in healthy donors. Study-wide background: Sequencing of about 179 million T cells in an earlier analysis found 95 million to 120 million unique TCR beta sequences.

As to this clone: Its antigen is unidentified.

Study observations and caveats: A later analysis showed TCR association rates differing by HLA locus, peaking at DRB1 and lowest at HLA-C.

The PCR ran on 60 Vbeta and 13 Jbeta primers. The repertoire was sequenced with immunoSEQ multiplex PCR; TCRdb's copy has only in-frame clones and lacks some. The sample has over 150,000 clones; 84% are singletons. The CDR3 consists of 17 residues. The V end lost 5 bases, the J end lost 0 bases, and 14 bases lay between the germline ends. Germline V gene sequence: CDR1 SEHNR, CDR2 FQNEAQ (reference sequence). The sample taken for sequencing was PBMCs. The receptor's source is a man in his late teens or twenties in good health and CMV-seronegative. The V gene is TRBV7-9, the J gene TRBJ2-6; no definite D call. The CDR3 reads CASSPRTESSGANVLTF. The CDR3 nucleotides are TGTGCCAGCAGCCCTAGAACGGAGAGCTCTGGGGCCAACGTCCTGACTTTC. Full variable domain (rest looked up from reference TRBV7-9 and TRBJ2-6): DTGVSQNPRHKITKRGQNVTFRCDPISEHNRLYWYRQTLGQGPEFLTYFQNEAQLEKSRLLSDRFSAERPKGSFSTLEIQRTEQGDSAMYLCASSPRTESSGANVLTFGAGSRLTVL.